The entry that follows covers one T cell receptor beta chain sequence. This clonotype was recorded at least ten times. It lacks a known antigen. Within one base of it there is no much larger clone, and no base qualities were kept. Relative to germline, V is missing 0 bases and J is missing 3 bases, with 3 bases of the junction outside any gene match. CDR1 SGHRS and CDR2 YFSETQ are derived from the germline V gene. The CDR3 sequence holds 15 residues, the cysteine and phenylalanine included. The retained sequence is limited to the CDR3, 45 bases, with the frame set at the first base. The sample originates from a study of CD8 T cells in ankylosing spondylitis (dated by TCRdb to about 2017). About the study as a whole: To find TCR variants linked to disease, the study profiled T cell receptor beta repertoires in ankylosing spondylitis patients and healthy donors. The full study cohort was made up of about two dozen ankylosing spondylitis patients and about a hundred healthy donors. Peripheral blood was sampled, and synovial fluid was also collected from ankylosing spondylitis patients.

The instrument given in TCRdb is Illumina HiSeq 2500. Quantitative 5'-RACE with molecular barcodes was used to prepare TCR beta libraries. In the source study's methods: A new computational method, built on a probabilistic model of VDJ rearrangement, was used to identify disease-linked TCR variants. Using fastp at Q25 and MiXCR, TCRdb reprocessed the public reads and kept productive beta chains. Identical CDR3 proteins give one entry, which carries the most common genes and DNA. TCRdb's processing, not the study's, gives the V and J calls here. The sample has about 220,000 distinct CDR3 sequences on record, about 11% of them singletons. Roughly a fifth of the sample is taken by the ten largest. Study-wide findings and limitations: The disease-linked clones were reported to be significantly enriched in matched synovial fluid samples from ankylosing spondylitis patients. Some motif variants were previously reported in synovial fluid and blood of reactive arthritis patients, suggesting common disease-initiation mechanisms. The disease-linked clones showed a CD8+ phenotype and occurred at relatively low frequencies in peripheral blood. A TCR beta motif of several highly homologous amino acid variants appeared characteristic of blood from ankylosing spondylitis patients.

The rearrangement joined TRBV5-1 to TRBJ2-3; 8 middle bases align to TRBD1. This receptor was obtained from a male donor with ankylosing spondylitis or in good health (not recorded which). The source material was blood, either unsorted or a sorted T cell fraction (not recorded which). In nucleotide form, the sequence is TGCGCCAGCAGCTTGGAACAGGGGGATACAGATACGCAGTATTTT. It encodes CASSLEQGDTDTQYF.